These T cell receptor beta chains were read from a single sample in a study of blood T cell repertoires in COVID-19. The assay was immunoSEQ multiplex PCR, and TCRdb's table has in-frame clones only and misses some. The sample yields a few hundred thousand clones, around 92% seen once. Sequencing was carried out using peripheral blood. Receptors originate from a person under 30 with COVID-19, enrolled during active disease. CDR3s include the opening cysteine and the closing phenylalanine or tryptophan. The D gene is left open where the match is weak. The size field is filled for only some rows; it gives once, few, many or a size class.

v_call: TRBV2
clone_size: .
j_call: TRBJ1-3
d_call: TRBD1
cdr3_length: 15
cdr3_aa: CASTDWTGAGNTIYF
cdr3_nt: TGTGCCAGCACCGACTGGACAGGGGCAGGAAACACCATATATTTT

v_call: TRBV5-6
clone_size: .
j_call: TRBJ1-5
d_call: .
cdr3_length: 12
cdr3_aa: CASSLVSGPQHF
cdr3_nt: TGTGCCAGCAGCCTCGTGTCGGGTCCCCAGCATTTT

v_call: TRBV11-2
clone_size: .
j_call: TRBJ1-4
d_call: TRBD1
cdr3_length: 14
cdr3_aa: CAGSLGQGTEKLFF
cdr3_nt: TGTGCCGGCAGCTTGGGACAGGGAACTGAAAAACTGTTTTTT

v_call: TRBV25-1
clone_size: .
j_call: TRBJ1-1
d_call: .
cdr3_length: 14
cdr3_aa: CASSESVQGTEAFF
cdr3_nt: TGTGCCAGCAGTGAATCGGTGCAGGGCACTGAAGCTTTCTTT

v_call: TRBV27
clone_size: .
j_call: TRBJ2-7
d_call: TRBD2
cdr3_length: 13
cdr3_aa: CASSVAGGLEQYF
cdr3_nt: TGTGCCAGCAGCGTCGCGGGGGGCCTCGAGCAGTACTTC

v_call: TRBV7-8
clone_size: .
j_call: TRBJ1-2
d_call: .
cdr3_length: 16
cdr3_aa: CASSPNELFANYGYTF
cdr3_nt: TGTGCCAGCAGCCCTAATGAGCTGTTTGCTAACTATGGCTACACCTTC

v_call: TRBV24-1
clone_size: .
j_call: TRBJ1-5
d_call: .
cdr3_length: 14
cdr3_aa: CATHILGPHLSQHF
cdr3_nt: TGTGCCACCCATATCCTGGGGCCGCATTTGTCCCAGCATTTT

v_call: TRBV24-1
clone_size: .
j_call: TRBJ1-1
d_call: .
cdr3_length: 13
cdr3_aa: CATSEHTQGKAFF
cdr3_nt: TGTGCCACCAGTGAACATACACAGGGAAAAGCTTTCTTT

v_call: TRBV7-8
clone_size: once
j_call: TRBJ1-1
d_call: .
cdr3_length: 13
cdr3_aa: CASRSLEDTEAFF
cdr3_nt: TGTGCCAGCAGGAGTCTGGAGGACACTGAAGCTTTCTTT

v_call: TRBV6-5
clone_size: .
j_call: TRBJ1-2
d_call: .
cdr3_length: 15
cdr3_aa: CASSYPLTADYGYTF
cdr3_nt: TGTGCCAGCAGTTACCCGCTAACCGCTGATTATGGCTACACCTTC

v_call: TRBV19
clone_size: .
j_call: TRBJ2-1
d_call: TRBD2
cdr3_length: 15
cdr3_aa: CASKTSGSSGNEQFF
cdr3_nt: TGTGCCAGTAAGACTAGCGGGAGTAGTGGCAATGAGCAGTTCTTC

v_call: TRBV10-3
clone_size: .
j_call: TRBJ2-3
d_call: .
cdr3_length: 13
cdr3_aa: CATIRQGTDTQYF
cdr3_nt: TGTGCCACCATTAGACAGGGCACAGATACGCAGTATTTT

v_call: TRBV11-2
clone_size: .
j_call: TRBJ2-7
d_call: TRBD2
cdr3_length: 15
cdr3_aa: CASSLGTGGGYEQYF
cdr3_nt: TGTGCCAGCAGCTTAGGGACGGGAGGTGGCTACGAGCAGTACTTC

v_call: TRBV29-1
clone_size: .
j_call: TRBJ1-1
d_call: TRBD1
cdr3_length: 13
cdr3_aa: CSGTGTGYTEAFF
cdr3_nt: TGCAGCGGAACCGGGACAGGGTACACTGAAGCTTTCTTT

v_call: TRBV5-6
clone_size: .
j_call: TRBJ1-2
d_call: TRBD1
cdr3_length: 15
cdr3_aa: CASSLRDSGAYGYTF
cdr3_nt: TGTGCCAGCAGCTTGCGGGACAGCGGTGCGTATGGCTACACCTTC

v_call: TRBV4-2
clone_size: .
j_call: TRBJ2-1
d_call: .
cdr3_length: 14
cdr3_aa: CASGRRLSDNEQFF
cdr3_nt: TGTGCCAGCGGCCGGAGACTCTCTGACAATGAGCAGTTCTTC

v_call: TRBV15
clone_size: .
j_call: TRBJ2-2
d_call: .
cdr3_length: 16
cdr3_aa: CATSRGETGSTGELFF
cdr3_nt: TGTGCCACCAGCAGAGGAGAGACAGGCAGCACCGGGGAGCTGTTTTTT

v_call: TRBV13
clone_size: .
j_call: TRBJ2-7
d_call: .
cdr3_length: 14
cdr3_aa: CASSPRQDSYEQYF
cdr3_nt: TGTGCCAGCAGCCCCAGACAGGACTCCTACGAGCAGTACTTC

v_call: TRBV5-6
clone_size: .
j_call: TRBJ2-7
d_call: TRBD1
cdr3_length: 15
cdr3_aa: CASSIRQGVTYEQYF
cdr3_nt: TGTGCCAGCAGCATTCGACAGGGGGTCACCTACGAGCAGTACTTC

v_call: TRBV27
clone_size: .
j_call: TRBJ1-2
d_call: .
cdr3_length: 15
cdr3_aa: CASTPAHGTLLGYTF
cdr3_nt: TGTGCCAGCACCCCCGCCCACGGGACACTCTTGGGCTACACCTTC

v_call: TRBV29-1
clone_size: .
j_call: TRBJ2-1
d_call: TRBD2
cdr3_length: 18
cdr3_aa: CSVEDLSGRLSSYNEQFF
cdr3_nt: TGCAGCGTTGAAGATCTTAGCGGGAGGCTAAGCTCCTACAATGAGCAGTTCTTC

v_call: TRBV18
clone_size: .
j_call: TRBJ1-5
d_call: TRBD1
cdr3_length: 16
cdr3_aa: CASSPPTGGSNQPQHF
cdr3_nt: TGTGCCAGCTCACCCCCGACAGGGGGGAGCAATCAGCCCCAGCATTTT

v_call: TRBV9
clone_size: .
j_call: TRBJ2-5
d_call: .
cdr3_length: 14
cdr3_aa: CASSPGVYQETQYF
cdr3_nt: TGTGCCAGCAGCCCCGGGGTGTACCAAGAGACCCAGTACTTC

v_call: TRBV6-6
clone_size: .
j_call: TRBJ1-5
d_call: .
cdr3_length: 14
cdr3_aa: CASSYSELEQPQHF
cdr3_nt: TGTGCCAGCAGTTACTCAGAGTTAGAGCAGCCCCAGCATTTT

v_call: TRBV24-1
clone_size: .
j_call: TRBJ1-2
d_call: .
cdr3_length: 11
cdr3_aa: CATSDTGGYTF
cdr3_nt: TGTGCCACCAGTGATACCGGTGGCTACACCTTC

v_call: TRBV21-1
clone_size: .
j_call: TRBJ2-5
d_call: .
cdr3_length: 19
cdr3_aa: CARPVTVWKSGEGQETQYF
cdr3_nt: TGTGCCAGACCCGTTACAGTATGGAAGAGCGGGGAGGGTCAAGAGACCCAGTACTTC

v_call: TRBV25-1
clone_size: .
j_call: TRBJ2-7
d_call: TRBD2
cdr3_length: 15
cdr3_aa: CASSVDSGTGYEQYF
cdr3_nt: TGTGCCAGCAGTGTGGATAGCGGGACGGGCTACGAGCAGTACTTC

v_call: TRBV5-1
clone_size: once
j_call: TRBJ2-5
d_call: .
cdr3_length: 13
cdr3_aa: CASSLESLETQYF
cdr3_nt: TGCGCCAGCAGCTTGGAAAGCTTAGAGACCCAGTACTTC

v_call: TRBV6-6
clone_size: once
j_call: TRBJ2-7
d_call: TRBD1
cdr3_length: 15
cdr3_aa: CASSYRGQGGYEQYF
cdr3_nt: TGTGCCAGCAGTTACCGCGGACAGGGTGGGTACGAGCAGTACTTC

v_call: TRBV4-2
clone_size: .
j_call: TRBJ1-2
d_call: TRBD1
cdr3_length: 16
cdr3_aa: CASSHQPGQGDYGYTF
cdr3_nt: TGTGCCAGCAGCCATCAACCGGGACAGGGAGACTATGGCTACACCTTC

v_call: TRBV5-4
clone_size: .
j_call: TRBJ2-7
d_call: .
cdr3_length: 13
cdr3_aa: CASSFEQTYEQYF
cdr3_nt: TGTGCCAGCAGCTTTGAACAGACCTACGAGCAGTACTTC

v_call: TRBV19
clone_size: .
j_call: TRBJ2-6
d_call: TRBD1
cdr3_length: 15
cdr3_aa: CASRTGVSGANVLTF
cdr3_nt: TGTGCCAGTAGGACAGGGGTGAGTGGGGCCAACGTCCTGACTTTC

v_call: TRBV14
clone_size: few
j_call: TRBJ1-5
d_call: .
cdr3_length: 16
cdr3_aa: CASRKRPDGGGQPQHF
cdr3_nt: TGTGCCAGCAGGAAGAGACCCGACGGAGGAGGTCAGCCCCAGCATTTT

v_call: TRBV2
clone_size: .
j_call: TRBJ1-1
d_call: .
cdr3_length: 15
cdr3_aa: CASTITGTRITEAFF
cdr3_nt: TGTGCCAGCACCATAACCGGGACAAGAATCACTGAAGCTTTCTTT

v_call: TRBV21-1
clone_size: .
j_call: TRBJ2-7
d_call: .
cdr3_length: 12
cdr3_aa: CPRRTGTYEQYF
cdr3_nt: TGTCCTCGAAGGACAGGTACCTACGAGCAGTACTTC

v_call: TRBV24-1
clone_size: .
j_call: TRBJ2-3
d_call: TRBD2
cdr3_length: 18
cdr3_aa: CATSDRTSGRPFTDTQYF
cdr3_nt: TGTGCCACCAGTGACAGGACTAGCGGGAGGCCCTTCACAGATACGCAGTATTTT

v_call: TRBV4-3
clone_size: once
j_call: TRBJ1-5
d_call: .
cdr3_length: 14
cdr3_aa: CASSQEADFRPQHF
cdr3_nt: TGCGCCAGCAGCCAAGAGGCCGACTTCAGACCCCAGCATTTT

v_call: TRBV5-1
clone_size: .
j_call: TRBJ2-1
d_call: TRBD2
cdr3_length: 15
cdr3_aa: CASSLDASGSDEQFF
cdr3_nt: TGCGCCAGCAGCTTGGACGCTAGCGGGAGCGATGAGCAGTTCTTC

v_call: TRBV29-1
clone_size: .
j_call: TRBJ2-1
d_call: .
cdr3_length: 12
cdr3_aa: CSVRPGVGEQFF
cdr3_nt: TGCAGCGTACGTCCGGGGGTGGGTGAGCAGTTCTTC

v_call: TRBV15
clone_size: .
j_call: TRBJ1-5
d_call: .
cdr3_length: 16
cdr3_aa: CATSSGEQGNNQPQHF
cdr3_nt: TGTGCCACCAGCAGTGGGGAACAGGGCAACAATCAGCCCCAGCATTTT

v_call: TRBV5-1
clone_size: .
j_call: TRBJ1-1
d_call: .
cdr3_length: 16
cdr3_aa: CASSLTGTNRNTEAFF
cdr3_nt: TGCGCCAGCAGCTTGACAGGGACTAATAGGAACACTGAAGCTTTCTTT

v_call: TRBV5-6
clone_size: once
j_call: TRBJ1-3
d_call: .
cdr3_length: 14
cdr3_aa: CASSLRSTGNTIYF
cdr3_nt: TGTGCCAGCAGCTTGCGGTCAACTGGAAACACCATATATTTT

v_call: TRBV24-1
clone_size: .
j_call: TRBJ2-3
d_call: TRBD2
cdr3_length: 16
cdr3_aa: CATSLGLAGLTDTQYF
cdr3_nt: TGTGCCACCAGCCTCGGACTAGCGGGACTCACAGATACGCAGTATTTT

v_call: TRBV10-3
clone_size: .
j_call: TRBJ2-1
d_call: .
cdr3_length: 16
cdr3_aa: CAISEAPNTAGFGQFF
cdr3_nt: TGTGCCATCAGTGAGGCCCCAAATACCGCAGGGTTTGGGCAGTTCTTC

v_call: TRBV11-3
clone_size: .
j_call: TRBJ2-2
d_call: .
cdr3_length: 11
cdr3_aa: CASRGTGELFF
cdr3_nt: TGTGCCAGCCGGGGCACCGGGGAGCTGTTTTTT

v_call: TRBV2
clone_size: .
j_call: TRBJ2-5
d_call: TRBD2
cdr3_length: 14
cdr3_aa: CASSVEGGKETQYF
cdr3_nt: TGTGCCAGCAGTGTTGAGGGAGGGAAAGAGACCCAGTACTTC

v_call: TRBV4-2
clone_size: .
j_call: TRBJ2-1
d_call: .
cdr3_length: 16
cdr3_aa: CASSQGDRGSYNEQFF
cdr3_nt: TGTGCCAGCAGCCAAGGTGATAGGGGGTCCTACAATGAGCAGTTCTTC

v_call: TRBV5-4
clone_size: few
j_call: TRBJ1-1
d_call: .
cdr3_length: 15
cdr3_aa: CASSTSGVLNTEAFF
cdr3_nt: TGTGCCAGCAGCACGTCAGGGGTTTTGAACACTGAAGCTTTCTTT

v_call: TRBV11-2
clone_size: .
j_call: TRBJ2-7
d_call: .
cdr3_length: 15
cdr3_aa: CASSLNRDGSYEQYF
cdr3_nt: TGTGCCAGCAGCTTGAACAGGGACGGCTCCTACGAGCAGTACTTC

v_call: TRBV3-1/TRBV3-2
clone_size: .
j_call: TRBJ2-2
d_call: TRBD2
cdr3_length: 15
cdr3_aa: CASSPSGRITGELFF
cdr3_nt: TGTGCCAGCAGCCCTAGCGGGAGGATCACCGGGGAGCTGTTTTTT